The 23 T cell receptor beta chains listed next were all sequenced from one sample in a study of blood T cell repertoires in COVID-19. Method: immunoSEQ multiplex PCR; TCRdb's copy keeps in-frame clones and lacks some. The table shows about 160,000 clones, with roughly 78% occurring only once. Sequencing was carried out using peripheral blood. The receptors were gathered from a human donor with acute or convalescent COVID-19. The donor label of this sample is uncertain.

The CDR3: CASSLLGGGYRSPLHF. The CDR3 coding sequence is TGTGCCAGCAGCCTACTGGGGGGGGGCTATCGGTCACCCCTCCACTTT. The chain combines TRBV3-1 (or the pseudogene TRBV3-2) with TRBJ1-6, with a tentative D call TRBD1 (6 bases). The germline V gene encodes CDR1 LGHDT and CDR2 YNNKEL (reference sequence). This CDR3 is built from 16 residues. Trimming cost V 4 bases and J 10 bases, with 20 bases left between them.

The V gene is TRBV19, the J gene TRBJ1-1, with 10 bases fitting TRBD1. Germline CDR1 reads LNHDA; CDR2 reads SQIVND (reference sequence). V was clipped by 6 bases and J by 3 bases; unmatched bases: 22. This CDR3 is 20 amino acids long. The CDR3: CASSNPTPGQGRSVYTEAFF. Written as DNA, the CDR3 is TGTGCCAGTAGCAACCCTACTCCGGGACAGGGGAGATCGGTGTACACTGAAGCTTTCTTT.

This chain uses TRBV11-2 with TRBJ2-2, with D possibly TRBD1 on 5 matching bases. Per germline, CDR1 SGHAT and CDR2 FQNNGV. CDR3 length equals 14 residues. V lost 2 bases and J 8 bases, leaving 12 bases between the germline ends. CDR3 loop: CASSLPVRVGELFF. The CDR3 coding sequence is TGTGCCAGCAGCTTACCGGTCAGGGTGGGGGAGCTGTTTTTT.

The J gene is TRBJ2-5, the V gene TRBV18; 7 bases are a match to TRBD1. The V segment lost 0 bases and the J segment 13 bases; nucleotides outside the gene matches: 5. The CDR3 has 12 residues. CDR1 is KGHSH and CDR2 is LQKENI in the germline V gene. CDR3 DNA: TGTGCCAGCTCACCACCGGGACAGAGCCGGTACTTC. As protein: CASSPPGQSRYF.

The rearrangement uses TRBV5-8 and TRBJ1-1; TRBD1 aligns across 10 bases. The germline gives CDR1 SGHTS, CDR2 YDEGEE. This CDR3 has 13 residues. With 6 bases clipped from V and 4 bases from J, the junction kept 3 bases outside the gene matches. CDR3 bases: TGTGCCAGCATGCGGACAGGGGGCACTGAAGCTTTCTTT. Translation: CASMRTGGTEAFF.

The CDR3 is CASSQTDRSTDTQYF. The CDR3 DNA is TGCGCCAGCAGCCAGACGGACAGGAGCACAGATACGCAGTATTTT. V gene TRBV4-1 combines with J gene TRBJ2-3; 7 nucleotides match TRBD1. The CDR3 has 15 residues. CDR1 is MGHRA and CDR2 is YSYEKL in the germline V gene. V gave up 3 bases and J gave up 0 bases; unmatched junction bases: 3.

The V call is TRBV28, the J call TRBJ2-5; 8 positions agree with TRBD1. The CDR3 consists of 15 residues. Trimming removed 4 bases from V and 4 bases from J; junction bases left unmatched: 8. Germline V gives CDR1 MDHEN, CDR2 SYDVKM. CDR3 DNA: TGTGCCAGCAGTTCGGGACAGGCGGGACTAGAGACCCAGTACTTC. Translation gives CASSSGQAGLETQYF.

This clone came up a few times. The V gene is TRBV7-6, the J gene TRBJ1-3, with D possibly matching TRBD1 (5 bases). Trimming stripped 0 bases from V and 4 bases from J, with 10 bases between. From germline, CDR1 is SGHVS and CDR2 FNYEAQ. The length of the CDR3 is 15 residues. CDR3 DNA: TGTGCCAGCAGCTTAGCGTCAGGGTCCGGAAACACCATATATTTT. Translated, it gives CASSLASGSGNTIYF.

As DNA, the CDR3 is TGTGCCAGCAGCTTGGGCGGGAGGGGGCTTAACTATGGCTACACCTTC. Its translation is CASSLGGRGLNYGYTF. V usage is TRBV5-8 and J usage is TRBJ1-2, with TRBD1 matching 7 bases. Germline lookup yields CDR1 SGHTS and CDR2 YDEGEE. The V segment lost 0 bases and the J segment 1 base; nucleotides outside the gene matches: 6. The CDR3 runs 16 residues.

This clone was seen a single time. The V gene is TRBV29-1, the J gene TRBJ2-5, with 10 bases fitting TRBD1. CDR1 and CDR2 (germline): SQVTM, ANQGSEA. Trimming cost V 5 bases and J 3 bases; bases outside gene matches: 3. This CDR3 has 13 amino acids. This chain's CDR3 is CSVQTGGEETQYF. The CDR3 coding sequence is TGCAGCGTTCAGACAGGGGGCGAAGAGACCCAGTACTTC.

The CDR3 protein is CASSPLNARAISEETQYF. CDR3 bases: TGTGCCAGCTCACCTCTCAACGCGCGGGCGATTTCGGAAGAGACCCAGTACTTC. V and J are TRBV18 and TRBJ2-5; weak D call: TRBD2 (5 bases). This CDR3 region has 18 residues. The V gene lost 3 bases and the J gene lost 3 bases, with 23 bases spanning the gap. The germline CDR1 and CDR2 sequences are KGHSH and LQKENI.

The rearrangement uses TRBV5-4 and TRBJ2-5; D may be TRBD1 (5 bases). V was clipped by 0 bases and J by 1 base, with 13 bases between them. This CDR3 is built from 16 residues. CDR1 and CDR2 from the germline V gene are SGHNT and YYREEE (reference sequence). The DNA of the CDR3 is TGTGCCAGCAGCTTGGGTGCTGGGGCCCCCCAAGAGACCCAGTACTTC. Protein product: CASSLGAGAPQETQYF. Full variable domain (remainder filled in from reference TRBV5-4 and TRBJ2-5): ETGVTQSPTHLIKTRGQQVTLRCSSQSGHNTVSWYQQALGQGPQFIFQYYREEENGRGNFPPRFSGLQFPNYSSELNVNALELDDSALYLCASSLGAGAPQETQYFGPGTRLLVL.

The chain has TRBV24-1 and TRBJ1-2, with D perhaps matching TRBD1 (5 bases). The V gene lost 4 bases and the J gene lost 6 bases, with 17 bases spanning the gap. The CDR3 is 15 residues long. In germline, CDR1 is KGHDR, CDR2 SFDVKD. The CDR3 DNA follows: TGTGCCACCAGTGACCCCACGCGGGGCTCGGATGGCTACACCTTC. Translated: CATSDPTRGSDGYTF.

The chain recombines TRBV14 with TRBJ1-1; D possibly corresponds to TRBD1 (5 bases). This CDR3 is built from 12 residues. The germline CDR1 and CDR2 sequences are SGHDN and FVKESK. Trimming took 6 bases from V and 3 from J, leaving 8 bases between them. Here the CDR3 reads CASSGHHTEAFF. The CDR3 coding sequence is TGTGCCAGCAGTGGACACCACACTGAAGCTTTCTTT.

Turning to this clone: Within the sample, other DNA sequences also encode this same CDR3. The chain employs TRBV6-5 and TRBJ1-2; 7 bases line up with TRBD1. Germline values: CDR1 MNHEY, CDR2 SVGAGI. The ends lost 8 bases at V and 3 bases at J; junction bases unmatched: 3. The CDR3 runs to 12 residues. The CDR3 here is CASGDSYYGYTF. The CDR3 DNA reads TGTGCCAGCGGGGACAGTTACTATGGCTACACCTTC.

The rearrangement joins TRBV7-7 to TRBJ2-1, with TRBD1 as a possible D gene (6 bases). The V gene's germline CDR1 is SSHAT and CDR2 FNYEAQ (reference sequence). This CDR3 region has 14 residues. V lost 5 bases and J 7 bases, leaving 15 bases between the germline ends. The CDR3 DNA reads TGTGCCAGCAGCCCCAGGGGCGTAGGGAATGAGCAGTTCTTC. Translating gives CASSPRGVGNEQFF.

The CDR3 region has the DNA TGTGCCAGCAGCCAACCACAGGGGCGGGATACGCAGTATTTT. Its protein product is CASSQPQGRDTQYF. The chain has TRBV7-9 and TRBJ2-3; 7 bases are a match to TRBD1. CDR3 size: 14 residues. V gave up 5 bases and J gave up 6 bases; unmatched junction bases: 8. Germline V gene data show CDR1 as SEHNR and CDR2 as FQNEAQ (reference sequence).

As DNA, the CDR3 is TGCAGTGCTAGCGGCGGAAAAGCTTTCTTT. This translates into CSASGGKAFF. This chain connects TRBV20-1 to TRBJ1-1; no clear D. CDR1 and CDR2 from the germline V gene are DFQATT and SNEGSKA (reference sequence). Trimming pared 3 bases from V and 9 bases from J, leaving 8 bases between. This CDR3 region has 10 residues.

V gene TRBV6-1 combines with J gene TRBJ1-2, with a possible D match to TRBD1 (5 bases). Germline CDR1 and CDR2: MNHNS and SASEGT. V was shortened by 3 bases and J by 4 bases, with 15 bases between the two germline ends. The CDR3 runs to 15 residues. The CDR3 region has the DNA TGTGCCAGCAGTGAGGGACTGACGTCGAGCTATGGCTACACCTTC. Protein sequence: CASSEGLTSSYGYTF.

The J gene is TRBJ1-2, the V gene TRBV19; D is ambiguous. V dropped 1 base and J dropped 9 bases, with 12 bases sitting between them. Germline CDR1 LNHDA, CDR2 SQIVND (reference sequence). The CDR3 spans 13 residues. The CDR3 nucleotides read TGTGCCAGTAGTATAGGAGGGCGGAGAAGCTACACCTTC. Translating it yields CASSIGGRRSYTF.

V is TRBV19 and J is TRBJ1-3; possible D gene TRBD1, 5 bases. Germline CDR1 and CDR2: LNHDA and SQIVND (reference sequence). The CDR3 consists of 16 residues. The ends were cut back, 9 bases at V and 2 bases at J, with 20 bases in the middle. This CDR3 reads CASNAGDALPGNTIYF. The CDR3 nucleotides read TGTGCCAGCAATGCGGGGGACGCTTTGCCTGGAAACACCATATATTTT.

CDR3 coding DNA: TGTGCCAGCAGTCGACGGGACAGGGTGAACACTGAAGCTTTCTTT. Translated, it gives CASSRRDRVNTEAFF. V is TRBV27 and J is TRBJ1-1, with 9 bases matching TRBD1. The CDR3 sequence is 15 residues long. The germline gives CDR1 MNHEY, CDR2 SMNVEV (reference sequence). J was trimmed by 0 bases and V by 5 bases; bases with no gene match: 4.

This chain joins TRBV5-6 and TRBJ1-2; 12 bases line up with TRBD1. The trim removed 1 base at V and 8 bases at J, leaving 9 bases unmatched. The CDR3 contains 16 residues. Germline V gene sequence: CDR1 SGHDT, CDR2 YYEEEE. In DNA, the CDR3 is TGTGCCAGCAGCTTGCCGGGACAGGGGGCTCTGAGAGGCTACACCTTC. It specifies CASSLPGQGALRGYTF.